The 30 T cell receptor beta chains given below trace back to one sample, sequenced in a study of OX40 agonist ivuxolimab in advanced cancers. TCRdb's copy holds only in-frame clones and misses some; the assay was immunoSEQ multiplex PCR. The sample has about 130,000 clones; 85% to 95% are singletons. The sequences come from CD4+ or CD8+ T cells sorted from blood, collected in a trial of the OX40 agonist ivuxolimab. Every receptor here comes from an adult with an advanced solid tumor such as melanoma, head and neck, liver or kidney cancer.

This chain connects TRBV19 to TRBJ2-3; D is ambiguous. The length of the CDR3 is 15 residues. Trimming cost V 3 bases and J 10 bases, with 20 bases left between them. Germline CDR1 reads LNHDA; CDR2 reads SQIVND (reference sequence). The CDR3 nucleotides read TGTGCCAGTAGTATTCAGTTCCTTTTGGGAAGGGCGCAGTATTTT. It specifies CASSIQFLLGRAQYF.

This clone was detected once. This rearrangement joins TRBV19 to TRBJ1-2; D might be TRBD1 (6 bases). Germline lookup yields CDR1 LNHDA and CDR2 SQIVND (reference sequence). The V gene lost 10 bases and the J gene lost 3 bases, with 18 bases spanning the gap. CDR3 length equals 14 residues. The chain's CDR3 is CATRGGQVDYGYTF. The DNA for the CDR3 is TGTGCCACGCGTGGGGGGCAGGTTGACTATGGCTACACCTTC.

The CDR3 here is CASGTRLYF. The CDR3 coding sequence is TGTGCCAGCGGGACCCGGCTGTACTTC. J is TRBJ2-5 and V is TRBV28; D may correspond to TRBD1 or TRBD2 (5 bases each). Trimming left V 8 bases short and J 13 bases short, with 11 bases between. Looked up from germline, CDR1 is MDHEN and CDR2 is SYDVKM. This CDR3 is built from 9 residues. Using reference TRBV28 and TRBJ2-5 for the parts outside the CDR3, the full variable domain is DVKVTQSSRYLVKRTGEKVFLECVQDMDHENMFWYRQDPGLGLRLIYFSYDVKMKEKGDIPEGYSVSREKKERFSLILESASTNQTSMYLCASGTRLYFGPGTRLLVL.

The V and J genes are TRBV4-2 and TRBJ1-2; D gene uncertain. Trimming stripped 2 bases from V and 2 bases from J, with 6 bases between. The CDR3 runs to 13 residues. CDR1 and CDR2 (germline): LGHNA, YNFKEQ. In DNA form, the CDR3 reads TGTGCCAGCAGCCAACGGGCGAACTATGGCTACACCTTC. It translates to CASSQRANYGYTF.

The chain carries TRBV10-1 and TRBJ2-7; D remains unclear. The CDR3 spans 14 residues. Deletions cut 4 bases from V and 3 bases from J, with 13 bases between. CDR1 and CDR2 (germline): WNHNN, SYGVQD (reference sequence). CDR3 sequence: CASSGRTASYEQYF. The CDR3 DNA reads TGCGCCAGCAGTGGACGGACGGCTAGCTACGAGCAGTACTTC.

The chain couples TRBV9 to TRBJ2-3; no clear D. Germline CDR1 and CDR2: SGDLS and YYNGEE. This CDR3 is built from 15 residues. Trimming took 0 bases from V and 0 from J, leaving 8 bases between them. As DNA, the CDR3 is TGTGCCAGCAGCGTAGGAGCCAGTAGCACAGATACGCAGTATTTT. This sequence encodes CASSVGASSTDTQYF.

J is TRBJ2-7 and V is TRBV19, with D possibly TRBD2 on 6 matching bases. V dropped 3 bases and J dropped 2 bases, with 14 bases sitting between them. The CDR3 contains 15 residues. The germline gives CDR1 LNHDA, CDR2 SQIVND (reference sequence). CDR3 region: CASSMRRGNPYEQYF. In DNA, the CDR3 is TGTGCCAGTAGTATGCGGAGGGGCAATCCCTACGAGCAGTACTTC.

This chain links TRBV5-1 with TRBJ2-3; no firm D call. In germline, CDR1 is SGHRS, CDR2 YFSETQ. This CDR3 comprises 14 residues. V shed 3 bases and J shed 4 bases, with 12 bases lying between them. CDR3 coding DNA: TGCGCCAGCAGCTCCCCTTTAGGTTCAGATACGCAGTATTTT. Amino acid sequence: CASSSPLGSDTQYF.

Only one count was recorded for this clone. The rearrangement links TRBV10-3 to TRBJ1-3, with 9 bases aligning to TRBD1. The CDR3 runs to 13 residues. J gave up 4 bases and V 7 bases, and 2 bases lay outside the gene matches. The germline gives CDR1 ENHRY, CDR2 SYGVKD. The CDR3 region is CAINGQGGNTIYF. CDR3 bases: TGTGCCATCAATGGACAGGGGGGAAACACCATATATTTT.

The V and J genes are TRBV28 and TRBJ1-2, with 11 bases aligning to TRBD1. Looked up from germline, CDR1 is MDHEN and CDR2 is SYDVKM. After removal of 7 bases from V and 7 bases from J, the junction contained 11 bases not matched to a gene. This CDR3 is built from 15 residues. Here the CDR3 DNA reads TGTGCCAGCACAAGGACGGACAGGGGGCGGGTTGGCTACACCTTC. Translating it yields CASTRTDRGRVGYTF.

V is TRBV6-5 and J is TRBJ2-5; TRBD2 is a possible D gene (6 bases). Per germline, CDR1 MNHEY and CDR2 SVGAGI. V dropped 2 bases and J dropped 7 bases, with 17 bases sitting between them. CDR3 size: 15 residues. CDR3 nucleotides: TGTGCCAGCAGTTACCGTACAGCGGCGGGGATGACCCAGTACTTC. This gives the protein CASSYRTAAGMTQYF.

The CDR3 DNA reads as TGTGCCAGCAGCTTGGGTCAGAACACTGAAGCTTTCTTT. Translating gives CASSLGQNTEAFF. V and J are TRBV7-3 and TRBJ1-1, with no clear D. Looked up from germline, CDR1 is SGHTA and CDR2 is FQGTGA. The CDR3 loop spans 13 amino acids. V shed 3 bases and J shed 1 base, with 6 bases lying between them.

The chain employs TRBV6-6 and TRBJ1-2; possibly TRBD1 for D (6 bases). V lost 9 bases and J lost 3, with 23 bases in between. The CDR3 has 16 amino acids. CDR1 and CDR2 (germline): MNHNY, SVGAGI (reference sequence). CDR3 bases: TGTGCCAGTACGACCTCCCCCGGGGGCCTAGACTATGGCTACACCTTC. Its protein product is CASTTSPGGLDYGYTF.

In its sample, this clone was seen once. The chain employs TRBV7-2 and TRBJ2-1, with D unclear. The germline CDR1 and CDR2 sequences are SGHTA and FQGNSA. With 4 bases removed from V and 0 bases from J, the gap between germline ends came to 10 bases. This CDR3 contains 15 residues. The CDR3 loop reads CASSWAESSYNEQFF. The CDR3 region has the DNA TGTGCCAGCAGCTGGGCCGAGAGCTCCTACAATGAGCAGTTCTTC.

The V gene is TRBV6-5, the J gene TRBJ2-7, with a possible D match to TRBD1 (6 bases). There are 13 residues in the CDR3. Trimming pared 6 bases from V and 5 bases from J, leaving 14 bases between. Germline V CDR1 and CDR2: MNHEY, SVGAGI. The DNA of the CDR3 is TGTGCCAGCAGCTGGACAGTATGGCACGAGCAGTACTTC. Translated, it gives CASSWTVWHEQYF.

The V and J genes are TRBV11-2 and TRBJ1-4, with TRBD1 matching 8 bases. The V gene end was trimmed by 5 bases and the J gene end by 0 bases; junction bases not matched to a gene: 8. CDR1 is SGHAT and CDR2 is FQNNGV in the germline V gene. This CDR3 region has 17 residues. The CDR3 loop reads CASSIGQGPPTNEKLFF. The CDR3, as DNA: TGTGCCAGCAGCATCGGACAGGGACCCCCAACTAATGAAAAACTGTTTTTT.

A word on this clone: Other DNA sequences in this sample translate to the same CDR3. This chain connects TRBV5-1 to TRBJ1-1; D is perhaps TRBD1 (6 bases). Germline V CDR1 and CDR2: SGHRS, YFSETQ. The CDR3 loop spans 13 amino acids. V shed 3 bases and J shed 4 bases, with 10 bases lying between them. The CDR3, as DNA: TGCGCCAGCAGCTCCGGACAGTCCACTGAAGCTTTCTTT. Encoded protein: CASSSGQSTEAFF.

Here the CDR3 reads CASSSSLTTGDTQYF. The CDR3 nucleotides are TGTGCCAGCAGCTCATCCTTAACGACAGGAGATACGCAGTATTTT. V is TRBV5-4 and J is TRBJ2-3, with D maybe TRBD1 (6 bases). Looked up from germline, CDR1 is SGHNT and CDR2 is YYREEE (reference sequence). The CDR3 extends over 15 amino acids. The V gene lost 3 bases and the J gene lost 5 bases, with 16 bases spanning the gap.

The table lists this clone with a few counts. The chain carries TRBV18 and TRBJ1-1; a possible D gene is TRBD1 (5 bases). Germline lookup yields CDR1 KGHSH and CDR2 LQKENI. The CDR3 loop spans 14 amino acids. Trimming removed 3 bases from V and 2 bases from J, with 10 bases in between. CDR3 bases: TGTGCCAGCTCACCCCAGGGCAAAAACACTGAAGCTTTCTTT. Translating it yields CASSPQGKNTEAFF.

V is TRBV4-3 and J is TRBJ2-1; possibly TRBD2 for D (5 bases). The CDR3 consists of 13 residues. The V and J ends lost 4 bases and 5 bases respectively, with 9 bases between them. CDR1 is LGHNA, CDR2 YSLEER, per germline. Here the CDR3 DNA reads TGCGCCAGCAGCCTGGACTCGCACAATGAGCAGTTCTTC. Protein sequence: CASSLDSHNEQFF.

V and J are TRBV27 and TRBJ2-7, with TRBD2 matching over 11 bases. The trim removed 5 bases at V and 3 bases at J, leaving 6 bases unmatched. This CDR3 is 15 amino acids long. Per the germline V gene, CDR1 is MNHEY and CDR2 is SMNVEV (reference sequence). Written as DNA, the CDR3 is TGTGCCAGCAGTCGAACTAGCGGGAGTTACTACGAGCAGTACTTC. Its protein product is CASSRTSGSYYEQYF.

The rearrangement links TRBV7-2 to TRBJ2-7; D perhaps matches TRBD2 (6 bases). The CDR3 extends over 16 amino acids. The germline CDR1 and CDR2 sequences are SGHTA and FQGNSA. V was cut by 3 bases and J by 6 bases, with 21 bases left in between. CDR3 sequence: CASSFIPGSTRGEQYF. The CDR3 DNA reads TGTGCCAGCAGCTTTATCCCAGGGTCGACTAGAGGCGAGCAGTACTTC.

The V call is TRBV29-1, the J call TRBJ1-1; D is possibly TRBD1 (5 bases). This CDR3 region has 13 residues. Germline CDR1 and CDR2: SQVTM and ANQGSEA. The ends were cut back, 7 bases at V and 2 bases at J, with 14 bases in the middle. CDR3 protein: CSAHRTINTEAFF. For the CDR3, the DNA is TGCAGCGCCCACAGGACGATTAACACTGAAGCTTTCTTT.

The chain employs TRBV10-1 and TRBJ1-1; D is uncertain. CDR1 is WNHNN, CDR2 SYGVQD, per germline (reference sequence). The CDR3 covers 13 residues. V lost 4 bases, J lost 3 bases, and 9 bases lay in between. The CDR3 protein is CASSAQTYTEAFF. The CDR3 bases are TGCGCCAGCAGTGCGCAGACCTACACTGAAGCTTTCTTT.

This rearrangement joins TRBV19 to TRBJ2-2; no clear D. CDR3 size: 17 residues. Germline V gene sequence: CDR1 LNHDA, CDR2 SQIVND (reference sequence). V gave up 0 bases and J gave up 4 bases, with 15 bases separating them. The CDR3 coding sequence is TGTGCCAGTAGTATAGATCAAGGACGTCAGCTCACCGGGGAGCTGTTTTTT. It encodes CASSIDQGRQLTGELFF.

The chain uses TRBV6-5 and TRBJ2-7; possibly TRBD2 for D (5 bases). This CDR3 spans 15 amino acids. The V end was cut by 6 bases, the J end by 0 bases, with 15 bases between. Germline V CDR1 and CDR2: MNHEY, SVGAGI. CDR3 in amino acids: CASRTSGVSSYEQYF. CDR3 nucleotide sequence: TGTGCCAGCAGGACATCCGGGGTTAGCTCCTACGAGCAGTACTTC.

The chain is built from TRBV6-5 and TRBJ2-7; a possible D gene is TRBD2 (5 bases). The V gene's germline CDR1 is MNHEY and CDR2 SVGAGI. This CDR3 contains 13 residues. V lost 10 bases to trimming and J lost 2 bases, with 15 bases between them. The CDR3 nucleotides are TGTGCCACCCAGGACGGGGATACCTACGAGCAGTACTTC. Translated, it gives CATQDGDTYEQYF.

For the CDR3, the DNA is TGTGCCAGCAGCAGTACTGTTAATTCACCCCTCCACTTT. This encodes CASSSTVNSPLHF. The V and J genes are TRBV7-9 and TRBJ1-6; no definite D call. V lost 5 bases and J lost 6, with 8 bases in between. This CDR3 contains 13 residues. Germline V gives CDR1 SEHNR, CDR2 FQNEAQ (reference sequence).

The chain employs TRBV20-1 and TRBJ1-3, with D unclear. CDR3 size: 11 residues. In germline, CDR1 is DFQATT, CDR2 SNEGSKA (reference sequence). The V end lost 1 base, the J end lost 3 bases, and 1 base lay between the germline ends. CDR3 sequence reads: CSARVGNTIYF. CDR3 bases: TGCAGTGCTAGAGTTGGAAACACCATATATTTT.

The chain carries TRBV14 and TRBJ1-3; D perhaps matches TRBD1 (5 bases). Germline lookup yields CDR1 SGHDN and CDR2 FVKESK. V lost 5 bases and J 5 bases, leaving 13 bases between the germline ends. This CDR3 region has 14 residues. This CDR3 is CASSEQGGRNTIYF. The CDR3 DNA follows: TGTGCCAGCAGCGAGCAGGGTGGTAGAAACACCATATATTTT. The full variable domain, rest sourced from reference TRBV14 and TRBJ1-3, is EAGVTQFPSHSVIEKGQTVTLRCDPISGHDNLYWYRRVMGKEIKFLLHFVKESKQDESGMPNNRFLAERTGGTYSTLKVQPAELEDSGVYFCASSEQGGRNTIYFGEGSWLTVV.